Described below is a single T cell receptor beta chain sequence and its context. Its antigen is unknown. Molecules of cDNA were individually given unique molecular identifiers that were attached to them. TCRdb re-called the 5' RACE reads through MiXCR, storing one row per CDR3 protein. The repertoire holds tens of thousands of distinct CDR3 sequences, with 5% as singletons. These data come from a study of early T cells in non-severe SARS-CoV-2 infection. Looking at the study overall: The chains were unpaired, and the sequenced material was bulk RNA from unsorted whole blood.

CDR1 SGHRS and CDR2 YFSETQ come from the germline V gene. The V gene lost 3 bases and the J gene lost 7 bases, with 20 bases spanning the gap. CDR3 size: 15 residues. Study outcomes and limitations: Comparison of clonotypes with VDJdb favored anti-spike CD8 responses while missing private and CD4 specificities.

Sample: whole blood. The chain links TRBV5-1 to TRBJ2-7, with D perhaps matching TRBD1 or TRBD2 (5 bases each). The clonotype originates from an adult who was a healthcare worker with PCR-confirmed SARS-CoV-2 infection or an uninfected control (not recorded which). The CDR3 DNA sequence: TGCGCCAGCAGCTCCGGAGGTGGCCAGGGTACTGAGCAGTACTTC. Its translation: CASSSGGGQGTEQYF. Full variable domain (outside the CDR3, taken from reference TRBV5-1 and TRBJ2-7): KAGVTQTPRYLIKTRGQQVTLSCSPISGHRSVSWYQQTPGQGLQFLFEYFSETQRNKGNFPGRFSGRQFSNSRSEMNVSTLELGDSALYLCASSSGGGQGTEQYFGPGTRLTVT.